This TCR beta chain emerged from a study of Ad26.COV2.S vaccination and SARS-CoV-2 variants. The wider study: The vaccine Ad26.COV2.S was put into the muscle once, or twice with 56 days between. Study results and limitations: Greater spike-specific TCR breadth was seen in vaccine recipients than in placebo recipients. People who got the vaccine or the placebo had similar non-spike TCR breadth.

Stated treatment: around 19 received Ad26.COV2.S at low or high dose, single or two shots; several received placebo; per-sample allocation not given. Sampling took place 63 days after the first vaccine or placebo injection. Its platform was an Ad26 vector, and its expressed antigen was Wuhan-strain SARS-CoV-2 spike. This clone was counted only a few times. Its target is not known. Assay: immunoSEQ multiplex PCR; the TCRdb copy retains only in-frame clones and omits some. The sample includes 440,000 or so clones, less than 95% of them seen just once. Per germline, CDR1 GTSNPN and CDR2 SVGIG (reference sequence). The germline V and J ends were trimmed by 2 bases and 4 bases, with 11 bases remaining between them. CDR3 size: 14 residues.

This receptor was taken from a person between 18 and 59 years old who received the Ad26.COV2.S COVID-19 vaccine or a placebo. This sample comprised peripheral blood, obtained in a trial of Ad26.COV2.S vaccine versus placebo. The chain couples TRBV30 to TRBJ1-4; tentatively, D is TRBD1 (5 bases). The CDR3 sequence: CAWSPGQVNEKLFF. The CDR3 DNA reads as TGTGCCTGGAGTCCGGGGCAGGTTAATGAAAAACTGTTTTTT. Together with reference TRBV30 and TRBJ1-4, the CDR3 gives the full variable domain: SQTIHQWPATLVQPVGSPLSLECTVEGTSNPNLYWYRQAAGRGLQLLFYSVGIGQISSEVPQNLSASRPQDRQFILSSKKLLLSDSGFYLCAWSPGQVNEKLFFGSGTQLSVL.